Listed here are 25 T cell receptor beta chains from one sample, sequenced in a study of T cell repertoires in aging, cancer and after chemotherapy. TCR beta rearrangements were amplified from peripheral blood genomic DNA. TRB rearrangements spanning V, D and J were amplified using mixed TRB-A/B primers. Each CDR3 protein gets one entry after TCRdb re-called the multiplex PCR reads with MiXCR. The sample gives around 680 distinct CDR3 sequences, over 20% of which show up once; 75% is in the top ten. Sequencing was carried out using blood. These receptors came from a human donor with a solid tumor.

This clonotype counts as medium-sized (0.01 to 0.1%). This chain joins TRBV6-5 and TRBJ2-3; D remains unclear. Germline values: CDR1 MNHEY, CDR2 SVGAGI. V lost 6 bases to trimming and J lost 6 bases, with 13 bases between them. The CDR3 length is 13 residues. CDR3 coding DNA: TGTGCCAGCAGCCAATCGGTGGAGGATACGCAGTATTTT. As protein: CASSQSVEDTQYF.

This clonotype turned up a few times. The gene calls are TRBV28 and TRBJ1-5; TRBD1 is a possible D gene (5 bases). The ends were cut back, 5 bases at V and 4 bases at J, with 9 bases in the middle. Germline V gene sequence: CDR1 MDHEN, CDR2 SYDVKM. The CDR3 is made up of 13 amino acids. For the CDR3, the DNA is TGTGCCAGCAGTCGGGACGGGAATCAGCCCCAGCATTTT. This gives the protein CASSRDGNQPQHF.

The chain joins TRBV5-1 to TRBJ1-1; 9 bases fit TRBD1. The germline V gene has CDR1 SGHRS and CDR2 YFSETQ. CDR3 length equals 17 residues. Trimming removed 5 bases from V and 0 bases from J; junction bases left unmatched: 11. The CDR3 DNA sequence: TGCGCCAGCAGTCAACCGGGACAGGGAAAAATGAACACTGAAGCTTTCTTT. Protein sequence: CASSQPGQGKMNTEAFF.

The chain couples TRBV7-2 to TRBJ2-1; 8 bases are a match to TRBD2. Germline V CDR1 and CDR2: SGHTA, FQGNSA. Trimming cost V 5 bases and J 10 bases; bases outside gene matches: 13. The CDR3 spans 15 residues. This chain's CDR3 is CASSALAGGLGEQFF. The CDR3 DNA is TGTGCCAGCAGCGCGCTAGCGGGCGGCCTCGGCGAGCAGTTCTTC.

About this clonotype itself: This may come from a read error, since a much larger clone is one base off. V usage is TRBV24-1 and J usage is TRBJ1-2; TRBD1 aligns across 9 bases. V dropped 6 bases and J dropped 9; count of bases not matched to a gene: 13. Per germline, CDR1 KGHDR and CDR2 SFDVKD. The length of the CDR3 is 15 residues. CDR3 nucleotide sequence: TGTGCCACCAGTAATTGGACAGGGGACATTAGTAGCTACACCTTC. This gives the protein CATSNWTGDISSYTF.

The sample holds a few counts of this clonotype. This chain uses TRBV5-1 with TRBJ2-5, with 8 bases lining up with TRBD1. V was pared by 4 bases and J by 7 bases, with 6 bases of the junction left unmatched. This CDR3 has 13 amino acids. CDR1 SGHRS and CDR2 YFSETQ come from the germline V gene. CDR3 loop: CASSGTGTGTQYF. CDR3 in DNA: TGCGCCAGCAGCGGGACAGGAACGGGGACCCAGTACTTC.

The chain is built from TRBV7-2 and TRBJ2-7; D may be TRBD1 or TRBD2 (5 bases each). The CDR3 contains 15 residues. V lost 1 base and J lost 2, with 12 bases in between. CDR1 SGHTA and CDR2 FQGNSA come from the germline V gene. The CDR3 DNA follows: TGTGCCAGCAGCTTAGTGATTGGGGGAACCTACGAGCAGTACTTC. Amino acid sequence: CASSLVIGGTYEQYF.

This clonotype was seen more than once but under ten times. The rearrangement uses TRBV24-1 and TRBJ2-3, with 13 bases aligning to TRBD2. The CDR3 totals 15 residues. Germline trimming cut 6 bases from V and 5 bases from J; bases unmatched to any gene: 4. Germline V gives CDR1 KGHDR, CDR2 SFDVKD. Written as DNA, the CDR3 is TGTGCCACCAGTACCCGGACTAGCGGGGGAGATACGCAGTATTTT. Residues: CATSTRTSGGDTQYF.

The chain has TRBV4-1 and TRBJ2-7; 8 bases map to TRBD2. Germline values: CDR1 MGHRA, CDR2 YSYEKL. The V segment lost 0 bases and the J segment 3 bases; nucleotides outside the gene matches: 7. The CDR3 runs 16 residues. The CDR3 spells CASSQDWSGSLYEQYF. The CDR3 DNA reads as TGCGCCAGCAGCCAAGATTGGAGCGGGAGTCTCTACGAGCAGTACTTC.

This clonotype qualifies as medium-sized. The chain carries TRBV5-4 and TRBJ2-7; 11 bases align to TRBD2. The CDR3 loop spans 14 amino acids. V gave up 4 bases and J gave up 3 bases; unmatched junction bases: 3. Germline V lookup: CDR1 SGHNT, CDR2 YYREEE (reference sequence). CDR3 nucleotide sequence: TGTGCCAGCAGCCCGGGACTAGCGGACTACGAGCAGTACTTC. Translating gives CASSPGLADYEQYF.

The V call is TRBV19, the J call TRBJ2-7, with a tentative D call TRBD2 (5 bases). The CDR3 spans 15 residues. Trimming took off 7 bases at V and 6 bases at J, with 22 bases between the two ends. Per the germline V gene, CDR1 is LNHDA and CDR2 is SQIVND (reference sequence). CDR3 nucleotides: TGTGCCAGTACCCAACCCCCGGGAATTATGGGCGAGCAGTACTTC. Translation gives CASTQPPGIMGEQYF. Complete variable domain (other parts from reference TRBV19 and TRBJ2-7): DGGITQSPKYLFRKEGQNVTLSCEQNLNHDAMYWYRQDPGQGLRLIYYSQIVNDFQKGDIAEGYSVSREKKESFPLTVTSAQKNPTAFYLCASTQPPGIMGEQYFGPGTRLTVT.

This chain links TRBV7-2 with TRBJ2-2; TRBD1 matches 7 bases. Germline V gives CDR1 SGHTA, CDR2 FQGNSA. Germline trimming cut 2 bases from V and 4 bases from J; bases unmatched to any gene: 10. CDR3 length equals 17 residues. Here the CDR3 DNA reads TGTGCCAGCAGCTTAATTGGCCAGGGGGTCAGCACCGGGGAGCTGTTTTTT. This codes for CASSLIGQGVSTGELFF.

The CDR3 DNA follows: TGCGCCAGCATTCCGGGACTAGCGGGAGGGCTATACAATGAGCAGTTCTTC. Translating gives CASIPGLAGGLYNEQFF. The genes are TRBV5-1 and TRBJ2-1, with 16 positions matching TRBD2. Germline lookup yields CDR1 SGHRS and CDR2 YFSETQ. V dropped 6 bases and J dropped 4; count of bases not matched to a gene: 7. This CDR3 is built from 17 residues.

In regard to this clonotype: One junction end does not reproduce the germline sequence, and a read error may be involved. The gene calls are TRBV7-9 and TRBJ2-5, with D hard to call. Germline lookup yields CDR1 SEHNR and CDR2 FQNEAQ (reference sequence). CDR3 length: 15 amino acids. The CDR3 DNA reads TGTGGCAGCAGCTTAAGTATGGAGAGCCGCGCGCCTCAGTACTTC. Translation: CGSSLSMESRAPQYF.

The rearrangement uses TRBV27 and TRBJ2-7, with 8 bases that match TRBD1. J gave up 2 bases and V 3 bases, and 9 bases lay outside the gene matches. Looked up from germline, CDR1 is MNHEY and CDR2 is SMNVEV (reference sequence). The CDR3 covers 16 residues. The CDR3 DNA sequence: TGTGCCAGCAGTTTGTCGGCAGGGGGCATGGCCTACGAGCAGTACTTC. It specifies CASSLSAGGMAYEQYF.

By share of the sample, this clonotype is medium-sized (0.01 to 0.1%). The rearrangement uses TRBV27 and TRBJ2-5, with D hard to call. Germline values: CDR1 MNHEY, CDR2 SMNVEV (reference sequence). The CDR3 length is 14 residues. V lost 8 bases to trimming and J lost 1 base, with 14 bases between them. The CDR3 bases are TGTGCCAGCTCGCGGAGTTGGTTCCAAGAGACCCAGTACTTC. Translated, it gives CASSRSWFQETQYF.

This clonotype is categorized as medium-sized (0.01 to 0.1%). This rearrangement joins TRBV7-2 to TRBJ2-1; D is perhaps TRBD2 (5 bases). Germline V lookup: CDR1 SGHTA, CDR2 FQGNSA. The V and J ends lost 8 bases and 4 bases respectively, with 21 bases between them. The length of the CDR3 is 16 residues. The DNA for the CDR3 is TGTGCCAGCCCACCGGAGGACGGAGGATGGTACAATGAGCAGTTCTTC. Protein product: CASPPEDGGWYNEQFF.

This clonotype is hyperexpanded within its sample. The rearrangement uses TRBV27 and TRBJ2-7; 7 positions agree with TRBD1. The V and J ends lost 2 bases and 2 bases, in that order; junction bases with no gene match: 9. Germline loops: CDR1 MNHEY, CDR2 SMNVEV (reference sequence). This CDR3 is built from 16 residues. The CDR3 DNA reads TGTGCCAGCAGTTTAATCGTAGGGGGCATGGCCTACGAGCAGTACTTC. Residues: CASSLIVGGMAYEQYF.

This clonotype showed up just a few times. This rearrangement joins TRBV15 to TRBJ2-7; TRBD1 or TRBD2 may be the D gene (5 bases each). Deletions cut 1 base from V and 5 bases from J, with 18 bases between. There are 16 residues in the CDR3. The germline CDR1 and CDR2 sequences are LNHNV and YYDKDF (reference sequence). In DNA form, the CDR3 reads TGTGCCACCAGCAGAGGGCTGGGGACCCCAGGCCACGAGCAGTACTTC. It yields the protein CATSRGLGTPGHEQYF.

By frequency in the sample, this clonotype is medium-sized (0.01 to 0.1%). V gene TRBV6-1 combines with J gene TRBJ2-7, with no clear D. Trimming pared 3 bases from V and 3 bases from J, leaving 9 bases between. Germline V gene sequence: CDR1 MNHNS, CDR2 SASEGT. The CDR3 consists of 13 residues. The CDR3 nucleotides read TGTGCCAGCAGTGAGGAGTTATTCTACGAGCAGTACTTC. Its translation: CASSEELFYEQYF.

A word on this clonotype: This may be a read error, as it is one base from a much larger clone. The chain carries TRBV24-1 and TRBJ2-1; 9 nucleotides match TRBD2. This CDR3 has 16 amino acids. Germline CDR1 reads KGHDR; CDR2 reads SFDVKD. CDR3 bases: TGTGCCACCAGTGACTCAGCGGGAGGTACTTACAATGAGCAGATCTTC. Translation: CATSDSAGGTYNEQIF.

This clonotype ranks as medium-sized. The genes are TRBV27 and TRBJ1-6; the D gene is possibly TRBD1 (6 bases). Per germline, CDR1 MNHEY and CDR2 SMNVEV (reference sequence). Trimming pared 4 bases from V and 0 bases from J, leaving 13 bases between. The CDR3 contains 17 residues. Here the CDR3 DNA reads TGTGCCAGCAGTTACGGGACATACAACTCCTATAATTCACCCCTCCACTTT. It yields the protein CASSYGTYNSYNSPLHF.

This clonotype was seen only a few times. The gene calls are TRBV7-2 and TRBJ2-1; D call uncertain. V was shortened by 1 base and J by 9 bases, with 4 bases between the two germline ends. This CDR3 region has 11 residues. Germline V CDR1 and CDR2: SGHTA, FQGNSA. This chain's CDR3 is CASSLGVEQFF. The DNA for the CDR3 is TGTGCCAGCAGCTTAGGTGTTGAGCAGTTCTTC.

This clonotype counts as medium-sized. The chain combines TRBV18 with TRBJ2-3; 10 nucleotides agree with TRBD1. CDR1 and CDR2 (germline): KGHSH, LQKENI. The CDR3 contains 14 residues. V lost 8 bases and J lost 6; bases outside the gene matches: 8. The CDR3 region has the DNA TGTGCCAGCCCGGGACAGGGGATTGCGGATACGCAGTATTTT. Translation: CASPGQGIADTQYF.

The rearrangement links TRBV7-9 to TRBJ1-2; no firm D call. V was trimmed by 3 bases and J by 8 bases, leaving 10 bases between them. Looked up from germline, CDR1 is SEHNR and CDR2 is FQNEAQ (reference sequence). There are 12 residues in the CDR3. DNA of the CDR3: TGTGCCAGCAGCTTTGGAGAGGACGGCTACACCTTC. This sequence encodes CASSFGEDGYTF.